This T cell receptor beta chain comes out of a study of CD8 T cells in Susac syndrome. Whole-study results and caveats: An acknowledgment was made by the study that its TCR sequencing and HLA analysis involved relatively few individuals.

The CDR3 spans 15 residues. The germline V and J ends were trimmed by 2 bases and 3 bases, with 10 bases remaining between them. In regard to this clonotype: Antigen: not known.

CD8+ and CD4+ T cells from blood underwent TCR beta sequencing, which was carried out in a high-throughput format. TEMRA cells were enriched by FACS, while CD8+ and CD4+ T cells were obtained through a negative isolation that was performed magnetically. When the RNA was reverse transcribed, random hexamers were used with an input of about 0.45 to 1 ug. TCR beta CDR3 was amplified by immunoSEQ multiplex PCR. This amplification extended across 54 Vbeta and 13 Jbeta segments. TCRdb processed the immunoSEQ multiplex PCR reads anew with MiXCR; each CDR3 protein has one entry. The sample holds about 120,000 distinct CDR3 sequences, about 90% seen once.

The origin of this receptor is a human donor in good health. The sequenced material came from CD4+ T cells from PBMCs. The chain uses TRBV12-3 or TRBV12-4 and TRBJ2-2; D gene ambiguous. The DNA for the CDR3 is TGTGCCAGCAGTTTATTTGGGTTTCACACCGGGGAGCTGTTTTTT. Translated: CASSLFGFHTGELFF.